Shown below are 13 T cell receptor beta chains from a single sample sequenced in a study of T-cell reconstitution after alpha-beta-depleted transplantation in children. A library of TCRbeta sequences, prepared with unique molecular identifiers, was generated. TCRdb used MiXCR to reprocess the PCR reads, holding one entry per CDR3 protein. The sample has 540,000 or so distinct CDR3 sequences; roughly 23% are singletons. The sequencing here drew on PBMCs, mostly from graft donor cells, taken 360 days after TCRalphabeta/CD19-depleted stem cell transplant. The receptor set was obtained from a boy in the first two years of life who had a stem cell transplant for acute myeloid leukemia, so the T cells may come from the graft donor.

The V call is TRBV28, the J call TRBJ1-5; 9 nucleotides line up with TRBD1. Germline CDR1 MDHEN, CDR2 SYDVKM. After removal of 1 base from V and 1 base from J, the junction contained 8 bases not matched to a gene. The CDR3 is 18 residues long. The CDR3 loop is CASSLLGTGTWSNQPQHF. The CDR3, as DNA: TGTGCCAGCAGTTTATTAGGGACAGGGACTTGGAGCAATCAGCCCCAGCATTTT. The full variable domain, with the rest looked up from reference TRBV28 and TRBJ1-5, is DVKVTQSSRYLVKRTGEKVFLECVQDMDHENMFWYRQDPGLGLRLIYFSYDVKMKEKGDIPEGYSVSREKKERFSLILESASTNQTSMYLCASSLLGTGTWSNQPQHFGDGTRLSIL.

The genes are TRBV28 and TRBJ1-3; no clear D gene. Trimming pared 6 bases from V and 0 bases from J, leaving 18 bases between. Germline values: CDR1 MDHEN, CDR2 SYDVKM. The CDR3 runs 17 residues. The CDR3 loop is CASSPPSGTYSGNTIYF. CDR3 DNA: TGTGCCAGCAGCCCCCCATCAGGAACCTACTCTGGAAACACCATATATTTT. The whole variable domain, filled in from reference TRBV28 and TRBJ1-3, reads DVKVTQSSRYLVKRTGEKVFLECVQDMDHENMFWYRQDPGLGLRLIYFSYDVKMKEKGDIPEGYSVSREKKERFSLILESASTNQTSMYLCASSPPSGTYSGNTIYFGEGSWLTVV.

On this clonotype: A much larger clone differs by one base, so this may be a read error. This sequence joins TRBV20-1 and TRBJ2-7; TRBD2 matches 11 bases. This CDR3 is 14 amino acids long. Germline lookup yields CDR1 DFQATT and CDR2 SNEGSKA (reference sequence). J lost 5 bases, V lost 3 bases, and 6 bases had no gene match. As DNA, the CDR3 is TGCAGTGCTAGGACTAGCGGGGAGCCCAACGAGCAGTACTTC. This codes for CSARTSGEPNEQYF.

The V call is TRBV9, the J call TRBJ2-2, with D maybe TRBD1 (5 bases). There are 14 residues in the CDR3. V was clipped by 0 bases and J by 5 bases, with 8 bases between them. CDR1 SGDLS and CDR2 YYNGEE come from the germline V gene. CDR3 in amino acids: CASSVAHRTGELFF. The CDR3 DNA is TGTGCCAGCAGCGTAGCTCACAGGACCGGGGAGCTGTTTTTT.

J is TRBJ2-5 and V is TRBV9; TRBD1 matches at 7 bases. Germline trimming cut 4 bases from V and 5 bases from J; bases unmatched to any gene: 11. Per the germline V gene, CDR1 is SGDLS and CDR2 is YYNGEE. This CDR3 has 15 amino acids. The CDR3 loop is CASSFHRGGQETQYF. CDR3 bases: TGTGCCAGCAGCTTCCACAGGGGCGGCCAGGAGACCCAGTACTTC.

This clonotype was observed at least ten times. V gene TRBV12-3 or TRBV12-4 combines with J gene TRBJ2-1; TRBD1 aligns across 7 bases. The J segment lost 6 bases and the V segment lost 3 bases, leaving 11 bases of the junction unmatched. CDR3 length: 16 residues. The chain's CDR3 is CASSFPPGPGGNEQFF. CDR3 DNA: TGTGCCAGCAGTTTCCCACCCGGGCCAGGGGGCAATGAGCAGTTCTTC.

The chain uses TRBV28 and TRBJ2-6; D ambiguous. Trimming took off 8 bases at V and 0 bases at J, with 11 bases between the two ends. The germline V gene encodes CDR1 MDHEN and CDR2 SYDVKM. The CDR3 is made up of 15 amino acids. In DNA form, the CDR3 reads TGTGCCAGCCGAGATGATTTCTCTGGGGCCAACGTCCTGACTTTC. Amino acid sequence: CASRDDFSGANVLTF.

The table lists this clonotype with many counts. The chain recombines TRBV6-5 with TRBJ2-7, with 10 positions matching TRBD1. The V gene end was trimmed by 0 bases and the J gene end by 4 bases; junction bases not matched to a gene: 3. CDR1 is MNHEY, CDR2 SVGAGI, per germline. The CDR3 spans 15 residues. The CDR3 DNA follows: TGTGCCAGCAGTTACTCGCCGGGACAGGGGTACGAGCAGTACGTC. Encoded protein: CASSYSPGQGYEQYV.

The chain uses TRBV7-2 and TRBJ2-7, with TRBD1 matching over 8 bases. The germline gives CDR1 SGHTA, CDR2 FQGNSA. CDR3 size: 16 residues. V shed 6 bases and J 1 base; nucleotides not matched to a gene: 11. CDR3 region: CASRRTGQGWSYEQYF. The CDR3 coding sequence is TGTGCCAGCAGGAGGACAGGGCAAGGGTGGTCCTACGAGCAGTACTTC.

This clonotype was recorded many times. The J gene is TRBJ2-7, the V gene TRBV20-1, with D tentatively TRBD1 or TRBD2 (5 bases each). This CDR3 has 14 amino acids. Germline V gene lookup returns CDR1 DFQATT and CDR2 SNEGSKA (reference sequence). The V end was cut by 1 base, the J end by 4 bases, with 14 bases between. The CDR3 DNA reads as TGCAGTGCTAGAGGCCGGGGCACCTCGTACGAGCAGTACGTC. It specifies CSARGRGTSYEQYV.

This clonotype appeared many times. V and J are TRBV5-1 and TRBJ2-7; no clear D. There are 13 residues in the CDR3. Germline CDR1 SGHRS, CDR2 YFSETQ. V was cut by 0 bases and J by 4 bases, with 8 bases left in between. CDR3 in amino acids: CASSLDGLYEQYV. The CDR3 DNA sequence: TGCGCCAGCAGCTTGGACGGGCTTTACGAGCAGTACGTC.

This chain uses TRBV5-1 with TRBJ2-2; D remains ambiguous. The CDR3 has 15 amino acids. Trimming cost V 5 bases and J 1 base, with 12 bases left between them. Germline V lookup: CDR1 SGHRS, CDR2 YFSETQ. The CDR3 coding sequence is TGCGCCAGCAGTTATGACAACAAGAACACCGGGGAGCTGTTTTTT. Protein product: CASSYDNKNTGELFF.

This clonotype was picked up many times. The V gene is TRBV29-1, the J gene TRBJ1-1; TRBD1 is a possible D gene (5 bases). The CDR3 totals 14 residues. V was pared by 0 bases and J by 0 bases, with 8 bases between. Per the germline V gene, CDR1 is SQVTM and CDR2 is ANQGSEA. The CDR3 spells CSVEEGTMNTEAFF. The CDR3 nucleotides are TGCAGCGTTGAAGAAGGGACCATGAACACTGAAGCTTTCTTT.